This T cell receptor (beta chain) is drawn from a study of blood T cell repertoires in COVID-19. The wider study: T cells, B-cell-depleted T cells, or PBMCs supplied cDNA or gDNA.

With 0 bases removed from V and 0 bases from J, the gap between germline ends came to 5 bases. The CDR3 consists of 13 residues. The germline V gene encodes CDR1 GTSNPN and CDR2 SVGIG (reference sequence). Sequencing used immunoSEQ multiplex PCR; TCRdb keeps in-frame clones, though not all of them. The data contain approximately 200,000 clones, around 94% of them singletons. The clonotype comes from a man between 25 and 39 years old with COVID-19, enrolled during active disease. The sequenced material came from peripheral blood. V and J are TRBV30 and TRBJ1-2; D gene uncertain. CDR3: CAWSVQANYGYTF. CDR3 DNA sequence: TGTGCCTGGAGTGTTCAGGCTAACTATGGCTACACCTTC.